This entry describes one T cell receptor (beta chain). Sequencing used immunoSEQ multiplex PCR; TCRdb keeps in-frame clones, though not all of them. This table has roughly 90,000 clones, roughly four fifths appearing once. This entry comes from a study of control samples from healthy donors and cancer patients. The CDR3 contains 13 residues. Germline CDR1 is SGHAT and CDR2 is FQNNGV. Trimming stripped 2 bases from V and 9 bases from J, with 13 bases between. This chain links TRBV11-2 with TRBJ2-5, with D perhaps matching TRBD2 (5 bases). The clonotype was recovered from a woman between 55 and 75 years old in good health. Sequences were obtained from blood. This chain's CDR3 is CASSLSGKYSQYF. CDR3 DNA: TGTGCCAGCAGCTTATCGGGAAAGTATTCCCAGTACTTC.